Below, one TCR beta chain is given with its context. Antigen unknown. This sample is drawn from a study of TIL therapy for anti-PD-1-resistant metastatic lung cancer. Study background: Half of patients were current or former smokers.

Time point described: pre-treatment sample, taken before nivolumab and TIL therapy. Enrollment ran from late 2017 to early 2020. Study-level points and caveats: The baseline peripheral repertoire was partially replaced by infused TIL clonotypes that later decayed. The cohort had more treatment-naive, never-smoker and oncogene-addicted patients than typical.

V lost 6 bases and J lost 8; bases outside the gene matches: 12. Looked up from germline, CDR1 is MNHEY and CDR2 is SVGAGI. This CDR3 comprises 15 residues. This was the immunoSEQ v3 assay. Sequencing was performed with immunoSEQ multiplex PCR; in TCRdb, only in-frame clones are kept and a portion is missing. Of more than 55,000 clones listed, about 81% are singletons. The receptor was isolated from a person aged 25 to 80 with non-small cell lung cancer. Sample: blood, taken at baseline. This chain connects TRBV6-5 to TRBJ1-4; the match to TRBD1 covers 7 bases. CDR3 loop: CASRGKTGIGEKLFF. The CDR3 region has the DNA TGTGCCAGCAGGGGGAAGACAGGGATCGGCGAAAAACTGTTTTTT.